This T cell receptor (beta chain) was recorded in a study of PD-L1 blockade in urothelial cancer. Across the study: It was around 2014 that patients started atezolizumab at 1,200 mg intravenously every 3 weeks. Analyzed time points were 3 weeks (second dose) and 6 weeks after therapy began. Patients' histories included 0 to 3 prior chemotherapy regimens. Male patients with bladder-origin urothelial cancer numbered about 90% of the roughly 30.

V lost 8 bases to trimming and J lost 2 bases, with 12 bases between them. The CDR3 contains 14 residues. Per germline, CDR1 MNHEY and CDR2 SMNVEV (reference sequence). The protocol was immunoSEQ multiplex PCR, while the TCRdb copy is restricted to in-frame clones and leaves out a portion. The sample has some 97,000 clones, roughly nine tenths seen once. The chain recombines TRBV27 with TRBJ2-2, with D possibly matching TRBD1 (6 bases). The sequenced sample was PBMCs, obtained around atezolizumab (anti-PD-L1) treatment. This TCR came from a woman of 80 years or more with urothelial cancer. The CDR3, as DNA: TGTGCCAGCCGTTACAGGGCCAACACCGGGGAGCTGTTTTTT. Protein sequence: CASRYRANTGELFF.